This T cell receptor beta chain was profiled in a study of shared clonotypes between healthy human individuals (TCRdb year 2020). Regarding the research as a whole: The cohort included a few men and a couple of women between 18 and 49 years of age. Different laboratories and diverse techniques were used to prepare libraries and sequence TCR repertoires, to increase sequencing depth and limit assay-specific biases. Between about 0.94 and 8.9 billion PBMCs per donor were obtained by leukapheresis. For each donor, three plates each were used for CD4 naive and CD4 memory, two plates were used for CD8 naive, and one plate was used for CD8 memory. To estimate repertoire size and how much clonotype sharing occurs between individuals, the study deeply sequenced the blood TCR repertoires of five healthy adults.

What the study reported, not specific to this receptor: Naive subsets generally had larger estimated clonotype richness than memory subsets. Because the study included a small number of donors, the genetic and exposure-history diversity represented was limited. Based on pairwise subsampling, the degree of clonotype sharing among donors was expected to be affected by sequencing depth. Sharing across a handful of donors was observed for around 5% of naive CD4, over 3% of naive CD8, roughly 2.3% of memory CD4, and around 0.44% of memory CD8 clonotypes. Compared with non-shared clonotypes, the clonotypes found in all four sorted-subset donors had higher generation probabilities. Sampling was limited to blood, and TCR repertoires in tissue likely differ from TCR repertoires in blood. Even with the large sequencing depth, rarefaction of the sorted-subset datasets indicated that sequencing was incomplete.

In the case of this clone: The clone's antigen remains unknown. No much larger clone is present one base from it, and per-base qualities are unavailable.

The donors were healthy, HIV-negative adults who had no recently reported acute infections or vaccinations. Every donor was a Caucasian adult residing in Nashville, Tennessee, USA. CD4+ T cells were enriched by magnetic negative selection, after which naive cells were positively selected on CD45RA and the negative fraction was taken as the memory subset. Blood was obtained by leukapheresis, after which PBMCs were separated by Ficoll-Histopaque density gradient centrifugation and cryopreserved in liquid nitrogen vapor phase. Analytical flow cytometry was used to check the purity and quantity of each magnetically sorted T cell population. From each sorted fraction, genomic DNA was isolated and quantified by UV absorbance on a Nanodrop 2000c. TCR CDR3 regions were amplified from genomic DNA by multiplex PCR using the deep immunoSEQ assay. Genomic DNA extracted from each cell subset was distributed evenly over all wells of several immunoSEQ 96-well plates, and each plate served as one replicate. For sorted subsets, each replicate PCR was loaded with 200 ng genomic DNA, equivalent to some 31,000 T cell genomes. Purified libraries were quantified with a Qubit 3.0 fluorometer, sized on a Bioanalyzer 2100, and re-quantified with the KAPA Library Quantification kit. Every immunoSEQ 96-well plate was sequenced on a dedicated single-read 150-cycle Illumina NextSeq 550 flow cell. As for the original processing: Because the immunoSEQ output included only junctional sequences and no quality scores, the filtering could not be the same as the filtering used for full-length reads. Sequences were annotated with PyIR, a Python wrapper for IgBLAST v1.9, and V/J genes and CDR3 were assigned using IMGT germline references. Reads with weak V/J assignments (E-value above 1e-6), missing CDR3, stop codons, out-of-frame junctions, or ambiguous translated residues were removed. V3J clonotypes were defined by identical inferred V gene, J gene, and CDR3 amino acid sequence. Percentage overlap between repertoires was calculated by dividing the number of shared unique clonotypes by the size of the smaller repertoire. Richness of each repertoire was evaluated using RTK rarefaction, the Chao1 estimator, and Recon v2.1 estimates of unobserved clonotypes. OLGA was used to compute generation probabilities for all TCRbeta clonotypes that the gDNA method yielded from a handful of donors. TCRdb retrieved this table from immuneACCESS and kept in-frame rearrangements only. Not all clones are present; in checked studies, unresolved V genes account for under half, and no reason is known for the remainder. The V and J calls and the clone size are those of that table, but D and trimming were determined from the DNA. For this sample there are approximately 2.4 million clones; approximately 95% appear just once. Clones ranked in the top ten supply 0.1% to 0.15% of the sample.

V gives up 8 bases and J gives up 8 bases, and the segment between their germline ends measures 12 bases. The germline V gene (reference sequence) provides CDR1 GTSNPN and CDR2 SVGIG. Its CDR3 holds 11 amino acids, cysteine through phenylalanine. Only the CDR3 portion is preserved as DNA: 33 bases, with reading frame beginning at the first base. The chain uses TRBV30 and TRBJ1-4; possibly the D gene is TRBD1, per 5 matching bases. The sequenced sample consisted of naive CD4+ T cells sorted from blood. The cell subset or site label here, explained by the study, means: CD45RA+ positively selected. The receptor's source is a young man in good health. CDR3 sequence: CAGGGNEKLFF. The DNA reads TGTGCCGGCGGGGGGAACGAAAAACTGTTTTTT.